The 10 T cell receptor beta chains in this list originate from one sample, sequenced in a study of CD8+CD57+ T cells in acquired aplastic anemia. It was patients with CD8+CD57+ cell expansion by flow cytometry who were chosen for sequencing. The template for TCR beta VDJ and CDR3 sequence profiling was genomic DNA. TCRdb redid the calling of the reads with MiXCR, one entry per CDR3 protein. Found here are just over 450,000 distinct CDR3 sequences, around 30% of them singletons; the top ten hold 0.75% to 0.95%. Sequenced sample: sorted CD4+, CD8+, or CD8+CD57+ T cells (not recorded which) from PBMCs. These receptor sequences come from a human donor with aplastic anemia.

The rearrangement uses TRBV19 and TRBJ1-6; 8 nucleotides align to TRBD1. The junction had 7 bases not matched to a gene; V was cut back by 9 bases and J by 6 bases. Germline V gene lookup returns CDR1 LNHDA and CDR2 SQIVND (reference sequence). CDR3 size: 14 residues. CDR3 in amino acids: CARLRTGPNSPLHF. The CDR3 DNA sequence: TGTGCCAGGTTAAGGACAGGGCCTAATTCACCCCTCCACTTT.

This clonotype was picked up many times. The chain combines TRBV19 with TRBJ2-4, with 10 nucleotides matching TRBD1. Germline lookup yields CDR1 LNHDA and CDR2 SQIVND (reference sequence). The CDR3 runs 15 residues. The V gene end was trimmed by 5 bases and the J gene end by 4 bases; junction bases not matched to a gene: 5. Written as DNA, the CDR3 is TGTGCCAGTAGTTCTCGGACAGGGGGGAAAAACATTCAGTACTTC. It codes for CASSSRTGGKNIQYF. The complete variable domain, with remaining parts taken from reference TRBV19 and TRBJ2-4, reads DGGITQSPKYLFRKEGQNVTLSCEQNLNHDAMYWYRQDPGQGLRLIYYSQIVNDFQKGDIAEGYSVSREKKESFPLTVTSAQKNPTAFYLCASSSRTGGKNIQYFGAGTRLSVL.

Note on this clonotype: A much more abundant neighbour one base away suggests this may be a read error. The DNA for the CDR3 is TGCGCCAGCAGTCCTACTAGGATGTTCAACCGCGAGCAGTACTTC. Protein product: CASSPTRMFNREQYF. This chain connects TRBV4-1 to TRBJ2-7; TRBD2 is a possible D gene (5 bases). V lost 6 bases, J lost 6 bases, and 21 bases lay in between. This CDR3 contains 15 residues. The germline V gene encodes CDR1 MGHRA and CDR2 YSYEKL.

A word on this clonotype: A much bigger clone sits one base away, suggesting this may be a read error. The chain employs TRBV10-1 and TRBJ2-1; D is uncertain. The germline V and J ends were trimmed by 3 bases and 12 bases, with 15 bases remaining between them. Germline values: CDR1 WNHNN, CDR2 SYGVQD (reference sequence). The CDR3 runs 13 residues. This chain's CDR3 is CASSDPRFDGQFF. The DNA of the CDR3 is TGCGCCAGCAGTGACCCCCGGTTCGATGGGCAGTTCTTC.

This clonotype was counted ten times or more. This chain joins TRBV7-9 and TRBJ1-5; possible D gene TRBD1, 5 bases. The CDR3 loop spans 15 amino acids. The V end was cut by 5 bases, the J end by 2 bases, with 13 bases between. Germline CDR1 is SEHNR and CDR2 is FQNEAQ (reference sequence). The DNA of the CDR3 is TGTGCCAGCAGCGGGGACCAACCGGGCAATCAGCCCCAGCATTTT. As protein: CASSGDQPGNQPQHF.

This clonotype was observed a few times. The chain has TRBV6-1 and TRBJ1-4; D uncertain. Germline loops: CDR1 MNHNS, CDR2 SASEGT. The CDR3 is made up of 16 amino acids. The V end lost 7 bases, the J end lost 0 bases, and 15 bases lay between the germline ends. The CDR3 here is CASTDRTGATNEKLFF. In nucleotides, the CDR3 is TGTGCCAGCACCGATCGAACCGGAGCAACTAATGAAAAACTGTTTTTT.

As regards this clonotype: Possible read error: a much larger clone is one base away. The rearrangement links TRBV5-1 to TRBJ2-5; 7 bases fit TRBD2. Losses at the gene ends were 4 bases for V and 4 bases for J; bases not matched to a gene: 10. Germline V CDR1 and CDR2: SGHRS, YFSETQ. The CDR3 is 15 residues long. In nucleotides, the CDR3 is TGCGCCAGCAGCGGGGAAACAGAGCGGGGAGAGACCCAGTACTTC. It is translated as CASSGETERGETQYF.

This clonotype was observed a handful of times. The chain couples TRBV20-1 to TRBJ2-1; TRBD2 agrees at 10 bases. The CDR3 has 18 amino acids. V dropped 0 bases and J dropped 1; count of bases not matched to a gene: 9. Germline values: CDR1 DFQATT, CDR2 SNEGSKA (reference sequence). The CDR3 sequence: CSARDPGLADVSYNEQFF. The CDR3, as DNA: TGCAGTGCTAGAGATCCTGGACTAGCGGACGTTTCCTACAATGAGCAGTTCTTC.

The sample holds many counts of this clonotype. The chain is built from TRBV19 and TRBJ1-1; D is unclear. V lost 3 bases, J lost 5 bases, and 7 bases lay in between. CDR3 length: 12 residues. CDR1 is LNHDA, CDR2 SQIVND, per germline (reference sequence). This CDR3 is CASSISWTEAFF. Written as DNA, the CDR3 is TGTGCCAGTAGTATCTCCTGGACTGAAGCTTTCTTT.

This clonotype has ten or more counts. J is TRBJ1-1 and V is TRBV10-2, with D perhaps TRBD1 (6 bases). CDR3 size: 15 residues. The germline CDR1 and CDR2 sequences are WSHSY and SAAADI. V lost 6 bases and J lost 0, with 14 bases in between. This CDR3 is CASSASQGMNTEAFF. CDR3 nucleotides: TGCGCCAGCAGCGCTTCTCAGGGGATGAACACTGAAGCTTTCTTT.